This T cell receptor (beta chain) derives from a study of blood T cell repertoires in COVID-19 (dated by TCRdb to the early 2020s). Study-level background: Samples from collaborators originated in the United States, Italy and Spain and spanned both the acute and convalescent phases of COVID-19. The material from the prospective study consisted of cDNA or gDNA derived from T cells, B-cell-depleted T cells, or PBMCs. Subjects who had been exposed to COVID-19, were actively infected with it, or had recovered from it provided the deeply sampled blood TCRbeta repertoires that made up the dataset. The repertoires were released in a freely available public database intended as a resource for research on the immune response to SARS-CoV-2. The samples were drawn from two sources: the first 160 participants of the ongoing ImmuneRACE study, and 1,254 subjects contributed by 6 global collaborators. Sample metadata almost always included a de-identified subject ID, COVID-19 status, age in years and sex. Where available, HLA class I and class II types were obtained from metadata supplied by the sample provider rather than from assay-based typing.

Summary of the overall study and its limitations: Clinical and demographic metadata were provided uncurated, with the amount varying by source and participant.

TCRbeta CDR3 regions were amplified from genomic DNA using the immunoSEQ Assay, a bias-controlled multiplex PCR. On the study's bioinformatics: The number of nucleated cells in each sample was estimated from the amplification of reference gene primers within the assay. Sequence reads were collapsed and filtered to measure the absolute abundance of every unique TCRbeta CDR3 rearrangement. Productive Simpson clonality was computed per sample as the square root of Simpson's diversity index over productive rearrangements. In TCRdb, the immuneACCESS table is reduced to in-frame sequences with V and J assigned. These tables do not hold every clone; where another copy was compared, an unresolved V gene accounts for under half, and the others remain unexplained. V and J calls and clone size are given by that table; D and trimming were obtained from the DNA. This sample is represented by 60,000 to 75,000 clones; roughly 91% of them were singletons. About 1.3% of the sample goes to the ten largest clones.

For this clone: Its specific antigen is unknown. No much larger clone is present one base from it, and per-base qualities are unavailable.

Collaborating institutions collected whole blood in K2EDTA tubes following their own protocols. For TCRbeta analysis, collaborators shipped samples as frozen whole blood, isolated PBMCs, or DNA extracted from either of those sample types. The germline ends are 10 bases apart after V is trimmed by 5 bases and J by 0 bases. The cysteine opens and the phenylalanine closes a CDR3 of 14 amino acids. The entry retains the CDR3 DNA only, 42 bases that are in frame from base 1. The germline V gene yields SGHTA for CDR1 and FQGNSA for CDR2. The sequence is built from TRBV7-2 and TRBJ2-5; the best D guess is TRBD2, with 6 bases matching. What was sequenced was peripheral blood. The clonotype comes from a human donor in a cohort sampled during active COVID-19. The CDR3 protein is CASSAGLNQETQYF. The DNA sequence is TGTGCCAGCAGCGCTGGACTAAACCAAGAGACCCAGTACTTC.